This TCR beta chain was identified during a study of T cells in Graves' hyperthyroidism and ophthalmopathy. Study information: Peripheral blood specimens were obtained at initial diagnosis, prior to any treatment.

This clonotype has at least ten counts. RNA transcripts yielded amplified TCR beta CDR3 regions. The HTBI set primed first-round TCR CDR3 RT-PCR. TCRdb re-derived calls from the multiplex PCR reads in MiXCR, one entry per CDR3 protein. Of approximately 640,000 distinct CDR3 sequences in the sample, roughly 17% are singletons; the top ten hold roughly 15%. Germline V lookup: CDR1 MDHEN, CDR2 SYDVKM. Trimming removed 7 bases at V and 4 bases at J, with 13 bases between. This CDR3 region has 14 residues. The J gene is TRBJ2-2, the V gene TRBV28, with D hard to call. The sequenced sample was blood. This clonotype was obtained from a man aged 45 to 65 with Graves' hyperthyroidism. CDR3 bases: TGTGCCAGCATCAGACGGCGAGGCACCGGGGAGCTGTTTTTT. Protein sequence: CASIRRRGTGELFF.